These 3 T cell receptor beta chains came from one sample sequenced in a study of blood T cell repertoires in COVID-19. Profiling relied on immunoSEQ multiplex PCR, and the TCRdb table lists in-frame clones only, not all of them. This sample carries about 99,000 clones, roughly 89% of them seen once, and the ten largest clones take roughly 15%. The specimen sequenced was peripheral blood. Receptors originate from a woman at least 80 years old in a cohort sampled during active COVID-19.

This chain uses TRBV3-1 (or the pseudogene TRBV3-2) with TRBJ2-7; 8 bases fit TRBD2. The length of the CDR3 is 15 residues. Per the germline V gene, CDR1 is LGHDT and CDR2 is YNNKEL (reference sequence). The J segment lost 2 bases and the V segment lost 6 bases, leaving 9 bases of the junction unmatched. The CDR3 region has the DNA TGTGCCAGCAGTCAGGCTAGCGGGTTTCCCTACGAGCAGTACTTC. Translated: CASSQASGFPYEQYF.

The V gene is TRBV25-1, the J gene TRBJ1-2; weak D call: TRBD1 (5 bases). This CDR3 comprises 13 residues. The germline V gene has CDR1 MGHDK and CDR2 SYGVNS. V lost 4 bases and J 8 bases, leaving 14 bases between the germline ends. The DNA of the CDR3 is TGTGCCAGCAGTGCAGGGTCCCCTCGAGGCTACACCTTC. It yields the protein CASSAGSPRGYTF.

The V call is TRBV5-1, the J call TRBJ1-1; 7 nucleotides align to TRBD1. The CDR3 has 16 amino acids. J gave up 5 bases and V 0 bases, and 10 bases lay outside the gene matches. Germline V CDR1 and CDR2: SGHRS, YFSETQ. CDR3 sequence: CASSLVSGAGGTEAFF. The CDR3 DNA follows: TGCGCCAGCAGCTTGGTTTCCGGGGCAGGGGGAACTGAAGCTTTCTTT.